A selection of T cell receptor beta chains follows, all from one sample in a study of shared clonotypes between healthy human individuals. The assay was immunoSEQ multiplex PCR, and TCRdb's table has in-frame clones only and misses some. Of 2 million to 2.5 million clones in the sample, approximately 95% were seen once. Sample: naive CD4+ T cells from PBMCs. These receptor sequences come from a man in his late teens or twenties in good health. Some clones in this sample may be carry-over from other donors' samples. Both conserved end residues are trimmed from each CDR3. D genes are given only for firm matches.

-	TRBV4-1	ASSRRLADTQY
-	TRBV9	ASSVGGRQETQY
-	TRBV6-6	ATNQRGSDYEQY
TRBD2	TRBV19	ASSKREQNGELF
-	TRBV29-1	SVVTASDTQY
TRBD1	TRBV7-9	ASSPPGNRGPKLF
-	TRBV1	TSSYRTGQGGYGYT
TRBD2	TRBV7-3	ASSLGLAQNTGELF
TRBD1	TRBV5-1	ASRWTGGADEQY
-	TRBV28	ASSLSPGNIQY
-	TRBV7-8	ASSLDRQNIQY
-	TRBV30	AWIDSGEQY
-	TRBV10-3	AISETTVNTEAF
-	TRBV19	ASSNWGQRTEAF
TRBD2	TRBV5-4	ASSGIPSGSTNEQF
TRBD1	TRBV27	ASRAAGGHEQY
-	TRBV20-1	SARGSQPQH
-	TRBV20-1	RSGEQY
TRBD1	TRBV9	ASSFGQGSYEQY
TRBD1	TRBV27	ASRNGQGSPYEQY
TRBD1	TRBV5-5	ASSGTGVNYGYT
-	TRBV19	ASSMEYLPYNEQF
-	TRBV18	ASSPRVVTNEKLF
TRBD1	TRBV11-2	ASSLGQGGEQY